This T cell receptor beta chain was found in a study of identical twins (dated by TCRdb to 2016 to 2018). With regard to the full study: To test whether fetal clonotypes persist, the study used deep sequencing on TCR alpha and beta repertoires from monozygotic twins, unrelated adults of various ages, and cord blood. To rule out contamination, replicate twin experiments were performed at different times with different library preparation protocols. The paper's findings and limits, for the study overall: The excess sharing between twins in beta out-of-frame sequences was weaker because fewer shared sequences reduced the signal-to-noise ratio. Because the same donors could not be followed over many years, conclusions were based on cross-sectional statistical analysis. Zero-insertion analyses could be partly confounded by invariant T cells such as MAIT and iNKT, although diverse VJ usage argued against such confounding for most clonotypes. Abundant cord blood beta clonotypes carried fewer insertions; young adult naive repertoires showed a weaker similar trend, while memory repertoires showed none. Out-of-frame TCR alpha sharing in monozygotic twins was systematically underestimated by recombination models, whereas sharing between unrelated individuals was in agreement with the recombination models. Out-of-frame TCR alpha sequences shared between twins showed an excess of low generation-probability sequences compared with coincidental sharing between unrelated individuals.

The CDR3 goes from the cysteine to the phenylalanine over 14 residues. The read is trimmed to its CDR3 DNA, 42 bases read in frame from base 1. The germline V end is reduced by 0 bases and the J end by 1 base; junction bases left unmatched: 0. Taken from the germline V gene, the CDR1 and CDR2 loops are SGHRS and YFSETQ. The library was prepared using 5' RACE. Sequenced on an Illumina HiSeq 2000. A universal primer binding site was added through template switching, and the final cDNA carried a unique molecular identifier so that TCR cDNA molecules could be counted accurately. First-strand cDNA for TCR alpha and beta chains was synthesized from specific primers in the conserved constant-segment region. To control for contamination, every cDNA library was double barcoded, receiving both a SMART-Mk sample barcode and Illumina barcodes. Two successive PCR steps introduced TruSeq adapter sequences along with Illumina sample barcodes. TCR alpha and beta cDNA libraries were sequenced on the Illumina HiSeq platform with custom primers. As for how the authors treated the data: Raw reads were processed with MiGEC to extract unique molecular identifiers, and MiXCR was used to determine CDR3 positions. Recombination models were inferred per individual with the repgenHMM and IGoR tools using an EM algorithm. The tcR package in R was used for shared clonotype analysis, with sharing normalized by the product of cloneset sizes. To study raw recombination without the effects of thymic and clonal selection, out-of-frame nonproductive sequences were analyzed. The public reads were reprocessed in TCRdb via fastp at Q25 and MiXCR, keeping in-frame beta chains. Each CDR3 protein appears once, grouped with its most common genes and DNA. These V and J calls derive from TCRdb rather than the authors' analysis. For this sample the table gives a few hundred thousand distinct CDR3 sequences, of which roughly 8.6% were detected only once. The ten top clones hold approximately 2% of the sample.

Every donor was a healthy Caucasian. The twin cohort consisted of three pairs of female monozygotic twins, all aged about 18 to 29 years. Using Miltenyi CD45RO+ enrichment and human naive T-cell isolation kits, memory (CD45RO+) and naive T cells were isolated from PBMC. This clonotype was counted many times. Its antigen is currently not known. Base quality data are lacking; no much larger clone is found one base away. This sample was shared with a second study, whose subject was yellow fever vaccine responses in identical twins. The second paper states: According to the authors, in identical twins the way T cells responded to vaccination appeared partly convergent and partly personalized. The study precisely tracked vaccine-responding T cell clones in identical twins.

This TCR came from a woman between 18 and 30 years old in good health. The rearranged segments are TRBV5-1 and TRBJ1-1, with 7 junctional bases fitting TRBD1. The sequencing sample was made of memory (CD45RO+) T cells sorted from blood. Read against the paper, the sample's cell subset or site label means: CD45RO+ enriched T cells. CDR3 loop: CASSLGDRNTEAFF. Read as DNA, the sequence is TGCGCCAGCAGCTTGGGGGACAGGAACACTGAAGCTTTCTTT.